Each of the 11 T cell receptor beta chains below was sequenced from the same sample in a study of T-cell memory formation after mild COVID-19. One entry per CDR3 protein, called by TCRdb with MiXCR from the 5' RACE reads. Altogether about 390,000 distinct CDR3 sequences are present, about 15% being singletons, with the ten largest covering 20% to 25%. Sequencing was performed on PBMCs or a T cell subset sorted from them (not recorded which). These receptors originate from a man between 18 and 29 years old who had mild COVID-19 (a few samples of this study predate the infection). Cell type and time point are not known.

This clonotype has just a few counts. V and J are TRBV6-2 or TRBV6-3 and TRBJ2-3, with a tentative D call TRBD2 (6 bases). V was trimmed by 6 bases and J by 2 bases, leaving 15 bases between them. The CDR3 contains 15 residues. Germline-derived CDR1 and CDR2 are MNHEY and SVGEGT. This CDR3 reads CASRAGKVNTDTQYF. The CDR3 nucleotides are TGTGCCAGCAGGGCGGGGAAAGTGAACACAGATACGCAGTATTTT.

The chain uses TRBV7-8 and TRBJ2-5; the D gene could be TRBD1 or TRBD2 (5 bases each). Per the germline V gene, CDR1 is SGHVS and CDR2 is FQNEAQ. Trimming left V 11 bases short and J 4 bases short, with 17 bases between. The CDR3 runs to 13 residues. The CDR3 sequence: CAGGMGVLETQYF. The CDR3 DNA reads as TGTGCCGGGGGAATGGGGGTGCTAGAGACCCAGTACTTC.

This clonotype was recorded many times. The chain joins TRBV24-1 to TRBJ2-3, with D uncertain. This CDR3 has 13 residues. In germline, CDR1 is KGHDR, CDR2 SFDVKD. The germline V and J ends were trimmed by 3 bases and 0 bases, with 3 bases remaining between them. This CDR3 is CATSDRSTDTQYF. For the CDR3, the DNA is TGTGCCACCAGTGATCGCAGCACAGATACGCAGTATTTT.

V usage is TRBV20-1 and J usage is TRBJ1-2; D not certain. Germline V lookup: CDR1 DFQATT, CDR2 SNEGSKA (reference sequence). This CDR3 has 12 amino acids. Between the trimmed V and J ends, which lost 6 bases and 5 bases, there was a span of 13 bases. The CDR3 DNA is TGCAGTGCGACTGGGATTGGGTATGGCTACACCTTC. It is translated as CSATGIGYGYTF.

This clonotype was counted a few times. V and J are TRBV5-1 and TRBJ2-5, with D possibly matching TRBD1 (6 bases). Trimming took 9 bases from V and 4 from J, leaving 16 bases between them. Germline-derived CDR1 and CDR2 are SGHRS and YFSETQ. This CDR3 is 13 amino acids long. This CDR3 is CATSGDAGETQYF. The CDR3 DNA reads TGCGCCACCTCAGGGGATGCGGGAGAGACCCAGTACTTC.

The gene calls are TRBV9 and TRBJ1-1, with D perhaps matching TRBD1 (6 bases). CDR1 is SGDLS, CDR2 YYNGEE, per germline. Trimming pared 2 bases from V and 3 bases from J, leaving 11 bases between. This CDR3 spans 14 amino acids. The CDR3 DNA reads as TGTGCCAGCAGCGTTGCAGGGGCGTACACTGAAGCTTTCTTT. Encoded protein: CASSVAGAYTEAFF.

This clonotype was seen a few times. The chain has TRBV4-2 and TRBJ2-3, with TRBD2 matching over 9 bases. Germline V lookup: CDR1 LGHNA, CDR2 YNFKEQ. With V trimmed by 0 bases and J by 2 bases, 9 bases remained unmatched. This CDR3 has 18 residues. CDR3: CASSQELRGGYITDTQYF. CDR3 bases: TGTGCCAGCAGCCAAGAACTGCGGGGGGGGTATATCACAGATACGCAGTATTTT.

CDR3 in amino acids: CATRRGNEQFF. The CDR3 nucleotides are TGCGCCACCCGGCGGGGCAATGAGCAGTTCTTC. The chain couples TRBV10-2 to TRBJ2-1; maybe TRBD2 (6 bases). V lost 10 bases to trimming and J lost 6 bases, with 10 bases between them. The germline CDR1 and CDR2 sequences are WSHSY and SAAADI. The CDR3 is 11 residues long.

This rearrangement joins TRBV29-1 to TRBJ2-7; D assignment may be TRBD1 or TRBD2 (5 bases each). This CDR3 has 13 residues. The V gene's germline CDR1 is SQVTM and CDR2 ANQGSEA. The V and J ends lost 0 bases and 2 bases respectively, with 8 bases between them. CDR3 region: CSVEDGTTYEQYV. The CDR3 bases are TGCAGCGTTGAAGATGGGACGACCTACGAGCAGTACGTC.

The rearrangement links TRBV29-1 to TRBJ1-1, with 9 bases aligning to TRBD1. V lost 6 bases and J lost 1; bases outside the gene matches: 3. In germline, CDR1 is SQVTM, CDR2 ANQGSEA. The CDR3 is 13 residues long. CDR3 nucleotides: TGCAGCGTCCCGGGACAGGGGAACACTGAAGCTTTCTTT. It encodes CSVPGQGNTEAFF.

CDR3 in amino acids: CASGRNGANTDTQYF. The DNA of the CDR3 is TGTGCCAGCGGAAGGAACGGGGCGAACACAGATACGCAGTATTTT. This chain connects TRBV6-5 to TRBJ2-3; D may be TRBD1 or TRBD2 (5 bases each). This CDR3 is 15 amino acids long. V was clipped by 8 bases and J by 2 bases, with 17 bases between them. The germline V gene encodes CDR1 MNHEY and CDR2 SVGAGI.